This T cell receptor beta chain was profiled in a study of a mutant IDH1 vaccine in newly diagnosed glioma. Libraries were prepared by immunoSEQ multiplex PCR; TCRdb keeps only in-frame clonotypes and omits some of them. The sample has approximately 100,000 clones, about 90% seen once. The time point denotes: baseline, week 1 (first vaccination visit). Treatment given: pre-vaccination baseline after standard-of-care therapy. The CDR3 is made up of 15 amino acids. CDR1 and CDR2 from the germline V gene are MNHEY and SVGAGI. V shed 2 bases and J shed 4 bases, with 14 bases lying between them. This clonotype was sampled from a woman between 50 and 59 years old with glioma. The chain combines TRBV6-5 with TRBJ1-1; D gene uncertain. The sample consisted of PBMCs, taken from a glioma patient treated with radiotherapy, temozolomide or both. The CDR3 sequence is CASSYRWGWGTEAFF. The CDR3, as DNA: TGTGCCAGCAGTTACCGTTGGGGATGGGGCACTGAAGCTTTCTTT.